A selection of T cell receptor beta chains follows, all from one sample in a study of CD8 T cells in Susac syndrome. TCRdb ran MiXCR on the immunoSEQ multiplex PCR reads and lists one entry per CDR3 protein. This sample has 150,000 or so distinct CDR3 sequences, with about 96% found just once. Sequenced material: CD4+ T cells from PBMCs. All receptors come from a human donor with Susac syndrome. Both conserved end residues are part of each CDR3. Each record gives: D gene, V gene, clone size, J gene, CDR3 protein, CDR3 DNA. The D gene is left open where the match is weak. Only part of the rows carry a size: once, few, many, or a class if the clone is expanded.

d_call: .
v_call: TRBV30
clone_size: .
j_call: TRBJ2-7
cdr3_aa: CAWSRAYEQYF
cdr3_nt: TGTGCCTGGAGTCGCGCCTACGAGCAGTACTTC

d_call: TRBD2
v_call: TRBV10-3
clone_size: .
j_call: TRBJ2-1
cdr3_aa: CAIRPSGDYNEQFF
cdr3_nt: TGTGCCATCAGGCCTAGCGGTGATTACAATGAGCAGTTCTTC

d_call: TRBD1
v_call: TRBV29-1
clone_size: .
j_call: TRBJ1-2
cdr3_aa: CSVGDRVGNYGYTF
cdr3_nt: TGCAGCGTTGGAGACAGGGTTGGGAACTATGGCTACACCTTC

d_call: .
v_call: TRBV20-1
clone_size: once
j_call: TRBJ1-2
cdr3_aa: CSARGQGGYTF
cdr3_nt: TGCAGTGCTAGAGGCCAAGGGGGCTACACCTTC

d_call: TRBD2
v_call: TRBV11-2
clone_size: .
j_call: TRBJ2-1
cdr3_aa: CASSLASAGPGGYNEQFF
cdr3_nt: TGTGCCAGCAGCTTAGCCTCCGCGGGGCCGGGGGGATACAATGAGCAGTTCTTC

d_call: TRBD2
v_call: TRBV15
clone_size: .
j_call: TRBJ2-1
cdr3_aa: CATSRLTPAGVPYNEQFF
cdr3_nt: TGTGCCACCAGCAGACTTACCCCGGCGGGAGTGCCCTACAATGAGCAGTTCTTC

d_call: .
v_call: TRBV4-2
clone_size: .
j_call: TRBJ2-3
cdr3_aa: CASSESGGPTDTQYF
cdr3_nt: TGTGCCAGCAGCGAAAGTGGGGGGCCCACAGATACGCAGTATTTT

d_call: .
v_call: TRBV9
clone_size: .
j_call: TRBJ2-2
cdr3_aa: CASSVAGAYTGELFF
cdr3_nt: TGTGCCAGCAGCGTAGCTGGCGCATACACCGGGGAGCTGTTTTTT

d_call: .
v_call: TRBV6-6
clone_size: .
j_call: TRBJ2-6
cdr3_aa: CASHVGSGANVLTF
cdr3_nt: TGTGCCAGCCACGTTGGTTCTGGGGCCAACGTCCTGACTTTC

d_call: .
v_call: TRBV15
clone_size: few
j_call: TRBJ1-2
cdr3_aa: CATGRTGNYGYTF
cdr3_nt: TGTGCCACCGGGCGAACAGGAAACTATGGCTACACCTTC

d_call: .
v_call: TRBV29-1
clone_size: .
j_call: TRBJ2-1
cdr3_aa: CSGGGYNEQFF
cdr3_nt: TGCAGCGGTGGAGGGTACAATGAGCAGTTCTTC

d_call: .
v_call: TRBV29-1
clone_size: .
j_call: TRBJ2-5
cdr3_aa: CSPSPGQVETQYF
cdr3_nt: TGCAGCCCCTCCCCGGGACAAGTAGAGACCCAGTACTTC

d_call: TRBD1
v_call: TRBV29-1
clone_size: once
j_call: TRBJ2-1
cdr3_aa: CSVKPGGLSTNEQFF
cdr3_nt: TGCAGCGTTAAGCCAGGGGGCCTTTCCACGAATGAGCAGTTCTTC

d_call: .
v_call: TRBV6-2/TRBV6-3
clone_size: once
j_call: TRBJ2-6
cdr3_aa: CAATGSSPGANVLTF
cdr3_nt: TGTGCCGCGACGGGTAGTTCCCCTGGGGCCAACGTCCTGACTTTC

d_call: TRBD1
v_call: TRBV20-1
clone_size: .
j_call: TRBJ2-1
cdr3_aa: CSARIRTGLNEQFF
cdr3_nt: TGCAGTGCTAGAATCCGGACAGGGCTAAATGAGCAGTTCTTC

d_call: TRBD2
v_call: TRBV9
clone_size: .
j_call: TRBJ2-1
cdr3_aa: CASSHGLAGFYNEQFF
cdr3_nt: TGTGCCAGCAGCCATGGACTAGCGGGGTTCTACAATGAGCAGTTCTTC

d_call: .
v_call: TRBV2
clone_size: .
j_call: TRBJ2-2
cdr3_aa: CASSETSAGELFF
cdr3_nt: TGTGCCAGCAGCGAGACTAGTGCCGGGGAGCTGTTTTTT

d_call: .
v_call: TRBV27
clone_size: few
j_call: TRBJ2-5
cdr3_aa: CASSLRGIQETQYF
cdr3_nt: TGTGCCAGCAGTTTGCGGGGCATCCAAGAGACCCAGTACTTC

d_call: TRBD1
v_call: TRBV25-1
clone_size: .
j_call: TRBJ2-7
cdr3_aa: CASRSGGKQYF
cdr3_nt: TGTGCCAGCAGATCAGGGGGCAAGCAGTACTTC

d_call: .
v_call: TRBV7-2
clone_size: .
j_call: TRBJ2-1
cdr3_aa: CASSIGGYNEQFF
cdr3_nt: TGTGCCAGCAGCATCGGGGGTTACAATGAGCAGTTCTTC

d_call: TRBD2
v_call: TRBV12-3/TRBV12-4
clone_size: .
j_call: TRBJ2-7
cdr3_aa: CASRPTSGSYEQYF
cdr3_nt: TGTGCCAGCAGGCCAACTAGCGGGTCCTACGAGCAGTACTTC

d_call: .
v_call: TRBV2
clone_size: .
j_call: TRBJ1-2
cdr3_aa: CASRDDRSIRGYTF
cdr3_nt: TGTGCCAGCAGGGACGACCGCTCGATCCGCGGCTACACCTTC

d_call: .
v_call: TRBV30
clone_size: .
j_call: TRBJ1-4
cdr3_aa: CAWSVQSASLYEKLFF
cdr3_nt: TGTGCCTGGAGTGTACAATCGGCTTCTCTCTACGAAAAACTGTTTTTT

d_call: .
v_call: TRBV20-1
clone_size: .
j_call: TRBJ2-3
cdr3_aa: CSASNAQASTDTQYF
cdr3_nt: TGCAGTGCTAGTAACGCCCAGGCCAGCACAGATACGCAGTATTTT

d_call: .
v_call: TRBV2
clone_size: once
j_call: TRBJ1-5
cdr3_aa: CASKGRGDQPQHF
cdr3_nt: TGTGCCAGCAAGGGACGGGGGGATCAGCCCCAGCATTTT

d_call: .
v_call: TRBV28
clone_size: .
j_call: TRBJ2-5
cdr3_aa: CASSPPDQETQYF
cdr3_nt: TGTGCCAGCAGTCCCCCAGACCAAGAGACCCAGTACTTC

d_call: .
v_call: TRBV7-8
clone_size: .
j_call: TRBJ2-1
cdr3_aa: CASSRSVSSYNEQFF
cdr3_nt: TGTGCCAGCAGCCGAAGTGTTAGCTCCTACAATGAGCAGTTCTTC

d_call: .
v_call: TRBV29-1
clone_size: .
j_call: TRBJ1-4
cdr3_aa: CSVQENNEKLFF
cdr3_nt: TGCAGCGTTCAGGAGAATAATGAAAAACTGTTTTTT

d_call: TRBD1
v_call: TRBV12-3/TRBV12-4
clone_size: .
j_call: TRBJ2-3
cdr3_aa: CASSSWDRANTQYF
cdr3_nt: TGTGCCAGCAGTTCCTGGGACAGAGCCAATACGCAGTATTTT

d_call: .
v_call: TRBV30
clone_size: .
j_call: TRBJ1-2
cdr3_aa: CAWSLQGGGYGYTF
cdr3_nt: TGTGCCTGGAGCCTACAGGGAGGAGGCTATGGCTACACCTTC